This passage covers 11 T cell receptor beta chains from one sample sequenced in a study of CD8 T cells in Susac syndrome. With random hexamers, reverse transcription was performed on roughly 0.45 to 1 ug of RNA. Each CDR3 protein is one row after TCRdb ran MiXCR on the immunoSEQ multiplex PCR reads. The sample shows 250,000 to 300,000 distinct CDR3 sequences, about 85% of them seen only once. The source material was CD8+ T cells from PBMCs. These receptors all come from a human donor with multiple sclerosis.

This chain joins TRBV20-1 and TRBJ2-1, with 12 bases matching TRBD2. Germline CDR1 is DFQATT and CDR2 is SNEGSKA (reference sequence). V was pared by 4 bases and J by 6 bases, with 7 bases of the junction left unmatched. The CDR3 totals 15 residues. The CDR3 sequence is CSATASGRASNEQFF. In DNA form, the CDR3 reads TGCAGTGCTACGGCTAGCGGGAGGGCCTCCAATGAGCAGTTCTTC.

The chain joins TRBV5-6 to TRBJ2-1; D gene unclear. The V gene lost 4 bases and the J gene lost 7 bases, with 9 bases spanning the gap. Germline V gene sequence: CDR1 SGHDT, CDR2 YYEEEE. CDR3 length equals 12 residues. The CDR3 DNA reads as TGTGCCAGCAGCCCAGGCCTAAATGAGCAGTTCTTC. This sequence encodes CASSPGLNEQFF.

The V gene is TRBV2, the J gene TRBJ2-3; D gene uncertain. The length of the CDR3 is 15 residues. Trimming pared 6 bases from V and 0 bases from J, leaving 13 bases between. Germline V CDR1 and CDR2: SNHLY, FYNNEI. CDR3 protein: CASSPQIDSTDTQYF. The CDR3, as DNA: TGTGCCAGCAGCCCACAAATTGACAGCACAGATACGCAGTATTTT.

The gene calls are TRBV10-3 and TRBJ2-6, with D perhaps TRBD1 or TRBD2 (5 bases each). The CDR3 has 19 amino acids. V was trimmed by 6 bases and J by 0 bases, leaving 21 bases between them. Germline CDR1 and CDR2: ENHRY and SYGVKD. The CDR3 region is CAIRRVQGPLSSGANVLTF. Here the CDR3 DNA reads TGTGCCATCAGAAGGGTGCAGGGACCGCTATCCTCTGGGGCCAACGTCCTGACTTTC.

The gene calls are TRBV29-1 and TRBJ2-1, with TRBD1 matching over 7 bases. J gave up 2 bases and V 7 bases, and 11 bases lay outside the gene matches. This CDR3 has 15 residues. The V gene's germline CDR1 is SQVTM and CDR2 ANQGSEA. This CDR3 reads CSASAPGQPYNEQFF. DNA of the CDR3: TGCAGCGCGTCGGCCCCGGGACAGCCCTACAATGAGCAGTTCTTC.

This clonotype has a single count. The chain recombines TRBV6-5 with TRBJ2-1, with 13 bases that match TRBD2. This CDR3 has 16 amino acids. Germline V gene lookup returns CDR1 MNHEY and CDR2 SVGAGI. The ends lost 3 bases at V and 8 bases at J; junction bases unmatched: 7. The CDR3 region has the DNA TGTGCCAGCAGTTATCGAGGACTAGCGGGAGTGGATGAGCAGTTCTTC. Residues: CASSYRGLAGVDEQFF.

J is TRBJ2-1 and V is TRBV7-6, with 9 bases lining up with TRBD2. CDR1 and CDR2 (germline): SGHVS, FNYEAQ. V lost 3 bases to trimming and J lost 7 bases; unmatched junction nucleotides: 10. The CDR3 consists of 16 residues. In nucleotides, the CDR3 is TGTGCCAGCAGCTTTATGGCGGGAGGGCCCCGGAATGAGCAGTTCTTC. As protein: CASSFMAGGPRNEQFF.

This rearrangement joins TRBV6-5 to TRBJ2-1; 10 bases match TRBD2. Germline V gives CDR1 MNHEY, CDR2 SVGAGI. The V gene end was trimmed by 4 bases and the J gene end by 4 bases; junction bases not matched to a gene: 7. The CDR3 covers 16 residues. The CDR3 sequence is CASSWDLAGAYNEQFF. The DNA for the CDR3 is TGTGCCAGCAGTTGGGACCTAGCGGGGGCATACAATGAGCAGTTCTTC.

CDR3 residues: CAWSVQASGTGANVLTF. In nucleotides, the CDR3 is TGTGCCTGGAGTGTACAAGCCTCAGGAACTGGGGCCAACGTCCTGACTTTC. The rearrangement joins TRBV30 to TRBJ2-6; unclear D gene. The CDR3 loop spans 17 amino acids. Germline V gene lookup returns CDR1 GTSNPN and CDR2 SVGIG (reference sequence). Trimming took off 0 bases at V and 2 bases at J, with 14 bases between the two ends.

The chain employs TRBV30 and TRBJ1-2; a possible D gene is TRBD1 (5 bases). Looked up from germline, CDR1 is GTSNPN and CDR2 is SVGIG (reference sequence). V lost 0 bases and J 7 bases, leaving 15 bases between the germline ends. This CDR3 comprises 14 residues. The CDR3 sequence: CAWSVGTLGIGYTF. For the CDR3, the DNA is TGTGCCTGGAGTGTAGGGACCCTCGGTATTGGCTACACCTTC.

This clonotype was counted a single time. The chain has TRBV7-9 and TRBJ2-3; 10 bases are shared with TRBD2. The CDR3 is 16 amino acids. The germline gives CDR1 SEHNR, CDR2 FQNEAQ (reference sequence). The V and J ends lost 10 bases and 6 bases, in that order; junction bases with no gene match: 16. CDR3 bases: TGTGCCACGCTGGCAGCGGGAGGGCAAGTATTCGATACGCAGTATTTT. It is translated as CATLAAGGQVFDTQYF.